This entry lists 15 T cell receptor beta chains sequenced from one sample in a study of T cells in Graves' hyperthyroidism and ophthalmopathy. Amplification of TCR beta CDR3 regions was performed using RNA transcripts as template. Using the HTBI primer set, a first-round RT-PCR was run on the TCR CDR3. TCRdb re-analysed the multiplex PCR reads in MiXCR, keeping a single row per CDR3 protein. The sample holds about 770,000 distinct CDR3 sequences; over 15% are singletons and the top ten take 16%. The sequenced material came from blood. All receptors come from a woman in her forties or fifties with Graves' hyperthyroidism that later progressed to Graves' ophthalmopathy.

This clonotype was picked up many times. CDR3 DNA: TGTGCCAGCAGCTGGGCGGGGGTCCAAGAGACCCAGTACTTC. Translated, it gives CASSWAGVQETQYF. The rearrangement links TRBV11-2 to TRBJ2-5; 7 nucleotides line up with TRBD2. The CDR3 has 14 amino acids. Trimming took 4 bases from V and 1 from J; bases not matched to a gene: 3. Germline values: CDR1 SGHAT, CDR2 FQNNGV.

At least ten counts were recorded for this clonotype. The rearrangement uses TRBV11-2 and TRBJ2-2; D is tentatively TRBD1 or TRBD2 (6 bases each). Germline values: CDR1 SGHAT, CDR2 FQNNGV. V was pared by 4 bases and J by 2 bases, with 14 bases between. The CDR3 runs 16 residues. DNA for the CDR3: TGTGCCAGCAGCTCGGAGGGACACGGAAACACCGGGGAGCTGTTTTTT. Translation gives CASSSEGHGNTGELFF.

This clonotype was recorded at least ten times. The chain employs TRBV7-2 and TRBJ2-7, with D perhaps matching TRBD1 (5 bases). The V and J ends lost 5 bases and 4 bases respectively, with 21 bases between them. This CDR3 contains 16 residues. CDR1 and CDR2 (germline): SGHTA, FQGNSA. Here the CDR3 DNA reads TGTGCCAGCAGCGTAGACAGCCCCGCCACCCATTACGAGCAGTACTTC. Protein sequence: CASSVDSPATHYEQYF. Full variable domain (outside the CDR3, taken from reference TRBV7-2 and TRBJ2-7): GAGVSQSPSNKVTEKGKDVELRCDPISGHTALYWYRQSLGQGLEFLIYFQGNSAPDKSGLPSDRFSAERTGGSVSTLTIQRTQQEDSAVYLCASSVDSPATHYEQYFGPGTRLTVT.

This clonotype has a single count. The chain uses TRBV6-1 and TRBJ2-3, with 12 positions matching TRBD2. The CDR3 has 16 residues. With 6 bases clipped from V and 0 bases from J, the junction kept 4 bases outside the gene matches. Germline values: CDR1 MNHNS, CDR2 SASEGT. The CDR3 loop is CASRRLAGASTDTQYF. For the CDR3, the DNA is TGTGCCAGCAGACGACTAGCGGGGGCTAGCACAGATACGCAGTATTTT.

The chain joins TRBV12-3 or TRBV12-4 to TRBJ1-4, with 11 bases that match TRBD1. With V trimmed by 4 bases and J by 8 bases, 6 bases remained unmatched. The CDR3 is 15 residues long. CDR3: CASSWTGGMMEKLFF. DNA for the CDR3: TGTGCCAGCAGTTGGACAGGGGGCATGATGGAAAAACTGTTTTTT.

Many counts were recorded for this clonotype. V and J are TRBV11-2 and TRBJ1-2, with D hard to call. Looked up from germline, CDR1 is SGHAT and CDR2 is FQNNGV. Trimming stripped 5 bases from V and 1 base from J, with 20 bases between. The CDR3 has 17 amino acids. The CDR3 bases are TGTGCCAGCAGCCTAGGATTAACCGTTCGGGTTAACTATGGCTACACCTTC. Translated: CASSLGLTVRVNYGYTF.

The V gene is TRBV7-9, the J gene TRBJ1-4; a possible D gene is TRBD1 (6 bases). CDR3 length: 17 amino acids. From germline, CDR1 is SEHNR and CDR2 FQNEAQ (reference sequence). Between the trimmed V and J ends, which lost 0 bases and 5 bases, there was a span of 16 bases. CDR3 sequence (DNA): TGTGCCAGCAGCTTAGCATCAGGGGAGGTGACCAATGAAAAACTGTTTTTT. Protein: CASSLASGEVTNEKLFF.

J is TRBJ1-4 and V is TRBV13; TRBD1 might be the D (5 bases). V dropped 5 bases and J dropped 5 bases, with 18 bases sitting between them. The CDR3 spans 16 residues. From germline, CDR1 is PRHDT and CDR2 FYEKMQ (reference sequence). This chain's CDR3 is CASSLGTEDLNEKLFF. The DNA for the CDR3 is TGTGCCAGCAGCCTTGGGACCGAAGATCTAAATGAAAAACTGTTTTTT.

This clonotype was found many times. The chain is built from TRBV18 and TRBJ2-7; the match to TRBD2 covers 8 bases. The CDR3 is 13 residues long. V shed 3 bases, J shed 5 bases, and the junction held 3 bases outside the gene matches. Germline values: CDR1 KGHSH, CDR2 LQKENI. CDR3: CASSPGLGDEQYF. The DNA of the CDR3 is TGTGCCAGCTCACCGGGACTAGGGGACGAGCAGTACTTC.

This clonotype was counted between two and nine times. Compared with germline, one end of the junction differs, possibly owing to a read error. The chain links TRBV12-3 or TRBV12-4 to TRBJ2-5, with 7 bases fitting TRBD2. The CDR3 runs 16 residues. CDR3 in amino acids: CASSLAAGVRQETQYF. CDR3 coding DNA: TGTGCCAGCAGTCTAGCGGCGGGGGTAAGACAAGAGACCCAGTACTTC.

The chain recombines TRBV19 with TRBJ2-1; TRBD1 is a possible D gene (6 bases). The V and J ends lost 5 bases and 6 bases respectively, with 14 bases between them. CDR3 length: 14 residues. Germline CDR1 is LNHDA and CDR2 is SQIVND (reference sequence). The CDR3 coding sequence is TGTGCCAGTAGTCTACAGGGATCACGCAATGAGCAGTTCTTC. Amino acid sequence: CASSLQGSRNEQFF.

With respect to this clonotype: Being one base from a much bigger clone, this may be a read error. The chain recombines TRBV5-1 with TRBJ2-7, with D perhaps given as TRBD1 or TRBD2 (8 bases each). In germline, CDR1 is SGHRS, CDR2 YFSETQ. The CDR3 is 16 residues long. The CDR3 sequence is CASSLVWTGSAGGQYF. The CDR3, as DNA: TGTGCCAGCAGCTTGGTTTGGACAGGGTCCGCGGGGGGGCAGTACTTC.

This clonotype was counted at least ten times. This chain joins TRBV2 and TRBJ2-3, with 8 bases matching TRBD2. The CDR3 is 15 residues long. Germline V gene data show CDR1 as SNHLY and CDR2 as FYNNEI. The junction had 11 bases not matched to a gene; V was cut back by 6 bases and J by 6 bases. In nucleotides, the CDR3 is TGTGCCAGCAGGAGAAGCGGGGGCGCATCGGATACGCAGTATTTT. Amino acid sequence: CASRRSGGASDTQYF.

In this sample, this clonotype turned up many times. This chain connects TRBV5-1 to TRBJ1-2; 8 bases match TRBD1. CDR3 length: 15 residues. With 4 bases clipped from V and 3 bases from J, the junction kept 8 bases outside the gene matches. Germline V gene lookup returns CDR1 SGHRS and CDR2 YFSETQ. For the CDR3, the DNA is TGCGCCAGCAGCCTGGCAGGACAGGGCGACTATGGCTACACCTTC. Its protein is CASSLAGQGDYGYTF.

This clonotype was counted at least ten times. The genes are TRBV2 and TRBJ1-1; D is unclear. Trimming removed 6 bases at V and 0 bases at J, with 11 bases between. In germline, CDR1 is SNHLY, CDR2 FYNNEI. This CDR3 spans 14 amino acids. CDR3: CASRTDTMNTEAFF. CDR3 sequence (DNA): TGTGCCAGCAGAACCGACACAATGAACACTGAAGCTTTCTTT. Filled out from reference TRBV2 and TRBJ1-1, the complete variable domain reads EPEVTQTPSHQVTQMGQEVILRCVPISNHLYFYWYRQILGQKVEFLVSFYNNEISEKSEIFDDQFSVERPDGSNFTLKIRSTKLEDSAMYFCASRTDTMNTEAFFGQGTRLTVV.